Listed here are 24 T cell receptor beta chains from one sample, sequenced in a study of cytomegalovirus exposure and HLA in healthy donors. It was with 60 Vbeta and 13 Jbeta primers that the PCR ran. TCRdb keeps only in-frame clones here, not all; method: immunoSEQ multiplex PCR. The sample consists of around 76,000 clones, roughly 67% of them appearing once. The sequencing sample was made of PBMCs. The receptors stem from a man in his forties in good health and CMV-seropositive.

The J gene is TRBJ1-6, the V gene TRBV7-9; TRBD1 agrees at 11 bases. J was trimmed by 7 bases and V by 6 bases; bases with no gene match: 5. Germline V lookup: CDR1 SEHNR, CDR2 FQNEAQ (reference sequence). The CDR3 consists of 15 residues. Here the CDR3 reads CASSPGTGGNSPLHF. The CDR3 DNA sequence: TGTGCCAGCAGTCCAGGGACAGGGGGAAATTCACCCCTCCACTTT.

V usage is TRBV4-2 and J usage is TRBJ2-7, with D possibly matching TRBD1 (6 bases). Trimming removed 0 bases at V and 7 bases at J, with 13 bases between. CDR1 is LGHNA and CDR2 is YNFKEQ in the germline V gene. This CDR3 has 14 amino acids. The CDR3 spells CASSQDYGGREQYF. CDR3 in DNA: TGTGCCAGCAGCCAAGATTATGGGGGCAGGGAGCAGTACTTC.

V gene TRBV19 combines with J gene TRBJ1-1; D possibly corresponds to TRBD1 (6 bases). Trimming pared 4 bases from V and 4 bases from J, leaving 16 bases between. This CDR3 spans 15 amino acids. Per germline, CDR1 LNHDA and CDR2 SQIVND (reference sequence). The CDR3 sequence is CASSTLLTGFTEAFF. CDR3 DNA: TGTGCCAGTAGTACGCTCCTTACAGGGTTCACTGAAGCTTTCTTT.

The chain carries TRBV5-8 and TRBJ1-5; D unresolved. This CDR3 contains 14 residues. V lost 0 bases, J lost 4 bases, and 8 bases lay in between. Germline V lookup: CDR1 SGHTS, CDR2 YDEGEE. This CDR3 reads CASSLGLRNQPQHF. The CDR3 coding sequence is TGTGCCAGCAGCTTGGGTCTTCGGAATCAGCCCCAGCATTTT.

The CDR3 loop is CASSLAAGERETQYF. Written as DNA, the CDR3 is TGCGCCAGCAGCTTGGCGGCTGGGGAGAGGGAGACCCAGTACTTC. This chain connects TRBV5-1 to TRBJ2-5, with a possible D match to TRBD2 (5 bases). The CDR3 spans 15 residues. V was cut by 0 bases and J by 5 bases, with 14 bases left in between. Per germline, CDR1 SGHRS and CDR2 YFSETQ.

The rearrangement joins TRBV6-5 to TRBJ1-2, with D tentatively TRBD1 (5 bases). V was trimmed by 0 bases and J by 8 bases, leaving 10 bases between them. In germline, CDR1 is MNHEY, CDR2 SVGAGI. This CDR3 is 13 amino acids long. The CDR3 nucleotides are TGTGCCAGCAGTTACTCCCAGGGTCGGGGCTACACCTTC. Its translation: CASSYSQGRGYTF.

This chain connects TRBV5-5 to TRBJ1-2; 7 positions agree with TRBD1. The CDR3 runs to 13 residues. The germline V gene has CDR1 SGHKS and CDR2 YYEKEE (reference sequence). Germline trimming cut 0 bases from V and 5 bases from J; bases unmatched to any gene: 1. The CDR3 protein is CASSLDRGYGYTF. CDR3 nucleotides: TGTGCCAGCAGCTTGGACAGGGGTTATGGCTACACCTTC.

The chain employs TRBV28 and TRBJ2-7; D perhaps matches TRBD2 (6 bases). The germline V gene has CDR1 MDHEN and CDR2 SYDVKM. Trimming shortened V by 5 bases and J by 4 bases, and 12 bases separated the two germline ends. The CDR3 consists of 13 residues. The CDR3 sequence: CASSVGGGYEQYF. The CDR3 coding sequence is TGTGCCAGCAGTGTGGGTGGGGGGTACGAGCAGTACTTC.

The rearrangement joins TRBV18 to TRBJ1-1; 9 bases fit TRBD1. CDR1 and CDR2 (germline): KGHSH, LQKENI. V shed 0 bases and J 3 bases; nucleotides not matched to a gene: 8. This CDR3 is built from 17 residues. CDR3 nucleotides: TGTGCCAGCTCACCACCCAATACAGGGGGCGCGGACACTGAAGCTTTCTTT. Translated, it gives CASSPPNTGGADTEAFF.

This clone has a handful of counts. The chain combines TRBV5-1 with TRBJ2-1, with D perhaps TRBD2 (5 bases). Per germline, CDR1 SGHRS and CDR2 YFSETQ. Trimming took off 4 bases at V and 0 bases at J, with 14 bases between the two ends. The CDR3 is made up of 16 amino acids. The CDR3 region has the DNA TGCGCCAGCAGCCAAGGTGGGCGGGCCTCCTACAATGAGCAGTTCTTC. This encodes CASSQGGRASYNEQFF.

This clone was seen a single time. The CDR3 protein is CASSPIQGSQETQYF. For the CDR3, the DNA is TGTGCCAGCAGCCCGATACAGGGATCGCAAGAGACCCAGTACTTC. The rearrangement joins TRBV14 to TRBJ2-5, with D tentatively TRBD1 (6 bases). The germline V gene has CDR1 SGHDN and CDR2 FVKESK. The CDR3 runs 15 residues. Trimming stripped 4 bases from V and 2 bases from J, with 14 bases between.

The V call is TRBV2, the J call TRBJ2-2; possible D gene TRBD2, 6 bases. Per the germline V gene, CDR1 is SNHLY and CDR2 is FYNNEI. This CDR3 is built from 12 residues. Trimming stripped 8 bases from V and 7 bases from J, with 11 bases between. The CDR3 sequence: CASWPGVGELFF. CDR3 coding DNA: TGTGCCAGCTGGCCGGGGGTCGGGGAGCTGTTTTTT.

This chain links TRBV29-1 with TRBJ2-7; 7 bases match TRBD2. This CDR3 has 14 amino acids. V gave up 0 bases and J gave up 0 bases; unmatched junction bases: 2. In germline, CDR1 is SQVTM, CDR2 ANQGSEA. The CDR3: CSVEEGTNSYEQYF. CDR3 sequence (DNA): TGCAGCGTTGAAGAGGGGACTAACTCCTACGAGCAGTACTTC.

This clone was found once. The chain employs TRBV28 and TRBJ1-2; the D gene is possibly TRBD1 (5 bases). From germline, CDR1 is MDHEN and CDR2 SYDVKM. V lost 8 bases and J 4 bases, leaving 11 bases between the germline ends. The CDR3 extends over 12 amino acids. CDR3 amino acids: CASRSDSYGYTF. CDR3 bases: TGTGCCAGCCGCTCAGACAGCTATGGCTACACCTTC.

The chain uses TRBV5-1 and TRBJ2-1, with 10 positions matching TRBD2. The CDR3 extends over 15 amino acids. V trimming: 4 bases; J trimming: 3 bases; junction bases outside the gene matches: 4. Germline V CDR1 and CDR2: SGHRS, YFSETQ. CDR3 residues: CASSIGLADYNEQFF. The CDR3 DNA is TGCGCCAGCAGCATCGGACTAGCGGACTACAATGAGCAGTTCTTC.

The chain employs TRBV5-6 and TRBJ1-2, with a tentative D call TRBD1 (6 bases). Trimming stripped 4 bases from V and 7 bases from J, with 14 bases between. The CDR3 runs 13 residues. Germline CDR1 is SGHDT and CDR2 is YYEEEE. DNA of the CDR3: TGTGCCAGCAGCCTCGGGACACTCGGTGGCTACACCTTC. This translates into CASSLGTLGGYTF.

In nucleotides, the CDR3 is TGCGCCAGCAGCCAGTCGGACAGGCGCGGGGAAAAACTGTTTTTT. This gives the protein CASSQSDRRGEKLFF. J is TRBJ1-4 and V is TRBV4-1, with 7 bases aligning to TRBD1. The CDR3 totals 15 residues. With V trimmed by 3 bases and J by 8 bases, 9 bases remained unmatched. Looked up from germline, CDR1 is MGHRA and CDR2 is YSYEKL.

The chain recombines TRBV7-9 with TRBJ2-7; D gene ambiguous. Germline CDR1 is SEHNR and CDR2 is FQNEAQ (reference sequence). V was pared by 5 bases and J by 1 base, with 18 bases between. The length of the CDR3 is 16 residues. DNA for the CDR3: TGTGCCAGCAGCCCAATTTCTGGCCAGGCATCCTACGAGCAGTACTTC. This translates into CASSPISGQASYEQYF.

V and J are TRBV30 and TRBJ1-5; a weak D match, TRBD1 (6 bases). The germline V and J ends were trimmed by 3 bases and 7 bases, with 19 bases remaining between them. CDR1 and CDR2 from the germline V gene are GTSNPN and SVGIG (reference sequence). There are 15 residues in the CDR3. The CDR3 protein is CAWSRFLQGGQPQHF. The CDR3 bases are TGTGCCTGGAGCAGGTTTCTACAGGGAGGGCAGCCCCAGCATTTT.

The rearrangement links TRBV27 to TRBJ2-3, with TRBD1 as a possible D gene (5 bases). CDR1 and CDR2 from the germline V gene are MNHEY and SMNVEV (reference sequence). This CDR3 is built from 13 residues. The V gene lost 5 bases and the J gene lost 1 base, with 7 bases spanning the gap. The CDR3 coding sequence is TGTGCCAGCAGTGTCAGGGGCACAGATACGCAGTATTTT. It specifies CASSVRGTDTQYF.

The V and J genes are TRBV5-4 and TRBJ1-2; D is possibly TRBD1 (5 bases). The ends were cut back, 1 base at V and 5 bases at J, with 12 bases in the middle. Germline V CDR1 and CDR2: SGHNT, YYREEE (reference sequence). This CDR3 comprises 14 residues. The CDR3 DNA reads TGTGCCAGCAGCTTGCACCCGACAGATTATGGCTACACCTTC. Translation: CASSLHPTDYGYTF.

The V gene is TRBV29-1, the J gene TRBJ1-1; D possibly corresponds to TRBD1 (5 bases). Germline CDR1 is SQVTM and CDR2 is ANQGSEA. The CDR3 contains 13 residues. Trimming removed 7 bases at V and 0 bases at J, with 12 bases between. DNA for the CDR3: TGCAGCGCAACCGGGGACTTGAACACTGAAGCTTTCTTT. This gives the protein CSATGDLNTEAFF.

V usage is TRBV28 and J usage is TRBJ1-4; TRBD1 is a possible D gene (5 bases). The CDR3 consists of 14 residues. V was shortened by 4 bases and J by 7 bases, with 13 bases between the two germline ends. Per the germline V gene, CDR1 is MDHEN and CDR2 is SYDVKM. Written as DNA, the CDR3 is TGTGCCAGCAGTTCCATAGGAGGGGTTGAAAAACTGTTTTTT. This gives the protein CASSSIGGVEKLFF.

The chain links TRBV10-3 to TRBJ1-5, with TRBD1 as a possible D gene (5 bases). V lost 3 bases and J lost 3, with 9 bases in between. Germline CDR1 reads ENHRY; CDR2 reads SYGVKD. The CDR3 sequence is 14 residues long. CDR3 loop: CAISDLGDNQPQHF. The CDR3 nucleotides read TGTGCCATCAGTGATTTAGGGGACAATCAGCCCCAGCATTTT.